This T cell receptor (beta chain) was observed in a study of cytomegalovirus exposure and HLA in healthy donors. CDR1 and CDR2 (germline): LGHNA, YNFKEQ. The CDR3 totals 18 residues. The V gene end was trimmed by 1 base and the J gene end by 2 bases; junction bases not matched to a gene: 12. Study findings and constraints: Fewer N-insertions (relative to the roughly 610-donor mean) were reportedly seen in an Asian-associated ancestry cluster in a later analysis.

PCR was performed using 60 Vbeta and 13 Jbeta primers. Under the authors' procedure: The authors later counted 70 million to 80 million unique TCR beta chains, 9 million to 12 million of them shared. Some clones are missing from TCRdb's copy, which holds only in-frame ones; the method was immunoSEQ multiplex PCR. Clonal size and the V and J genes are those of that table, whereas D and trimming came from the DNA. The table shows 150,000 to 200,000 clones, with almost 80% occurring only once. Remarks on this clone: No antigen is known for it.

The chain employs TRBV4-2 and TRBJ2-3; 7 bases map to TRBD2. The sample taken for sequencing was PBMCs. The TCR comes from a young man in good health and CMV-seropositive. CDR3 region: CASSQVLPGLLNTDTQYF. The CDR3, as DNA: TGTGCCAGCAGCCAAGTACTACCGGGACTACTAAACACAGATACGCAGTATTTT.